This TCR beta chain was captured in a study of CD4 T cells in relation to SARS-CoV-2 and coronaviruses. Points from the study as a whole: No crossreactivity against non-spike viral proteins was tested here. Memory recall responses, not primary responses primed in culture, are what the assay detects.

With regard to this clone: Its antigen is as yet unknown. This specimen includes other DNA sequences encoding the same CDR3.

Uncultured naive and memory CD4+ T cells supplied DNA for deep TCR-beta sequencing. Generated by immunoSEQ multiplex PCR, the TCRdb table keeps only in-frame clones and is missing some. The sample holds about 59,000 clones, 86% seen once. The unexposed donors gave CD4+ T cells in about 2011-2019, prior to COVID-19. The CDR3 is 11 amino acids. Germline CDR1 reads SGHNT; CDR2 reads YYREEE (reference sequence). Trimming took 0 bases from V and 6 from J, leaving 2 bases between them. Sequenced material: memory CD4+ T cells from PBMCs. The chain has TRBV5-4 and TRBJ2-3, with D uncertain. This sequence originates from a human donor in good health. The CDR3 reads CASSLGDTQYF. DNA for the CDR3: TGTGCCAGCAGCTTGGGGGATACGCAGTATTTT. Filled out from reference TRBV5-4 and TRBJ2-3, the complete variable domain reads ETGVTQSPTHLIKTRGQQVTLRCSSQSGHNTVSWYQQALGQGPQFIFQYYREEENGRGNFPPRFSGLQFPNYSSELNVNALELDDSALYLCASSLGDTQYFGPGTRLTVL.